Listed below are T cell receptor beta chains from one sample, sequenced in a study of identical twins. MiXCR, applied by TCRdb to the 5' RACE reads, yields one record per CDR3 protein. This repertoire shows a few hundred thousand distinct CDR3 sequences, roughly 9.5% found once; its top ten account for roughly 3%. The same specimen was also included in a second study, on yellow fever vaccine responses in identical twins.

The sequenced sample consisted of PBMCs. Receptors were obtained from a woman aged 18-29 years in good health. Both conserved end residues are part of each CDR3. D genes are given only for firm matches. Only part of the rows carry a size: once, few, many, or a class if the clone is expanded.

CDR3 protein | CDR3 DNA | J gene | clone size | V gene | D gene
CASSEGGRRTVYNEQFF | TGTGCCAGCAGTGAAGGGGGTCGACGGACAGTATACAATGAGCAGTTCTTC | TRBJ2-1 | - | TRBV25-1 | -
CASSALPSSYNEQFF | TGTGCCAGCTCAGCCTTACCGAGCTCCTACAATGAGCAGTTCTTC | TRBJ2-1 | - | TRBV18 | -
CASSPGPRAGGANVLTF | TGTGCCAGCTCACCAGGGCCCCGCGCGGGTGGGGCCAACGTCCTGACTTTC | TRBJ2-6 | - | TRBV18 | -
CATSDPGQGDYEQYF | TGTGCCACCAGTGATCCAGGACAGGGAGACTACGAGCAGTACTTC | TRBJ2-7 | few | TRBV24-1 | TRBD1
CASSQERLAKNIQYF | TGTGCCAGCAGCCAAGAAAGACTAGCCAAAAACATTCAGTACTTC | TRBJ2-4 | few | TRBV3-1 | -
CASRLTPTQTDTQYF | TGTGCCAGCAGACTTACCCCAACCCAAACAGATACGCAGTATTTT | TRBJ2-3 | - | TRBV3-1 | -
CASSSEGVLGDTQYF | TGTGCCAGCAGCTCCGAGGGGGTTTTAGGAGATACGCAGTATTTT | TRBJ2-3 | few | TRBV5-5 | -
CASAPGGISYEQYF | TGTGCCAGCGCCCCCGGGGGGATCTCCTACGAGCAGTACTTC | TRBJ2-7 | many | TRBV12-3/TRBV12-4 | TRBD2
CASSLDRAVRLGSSYNEQFF | TGTGCCAGCAGCCTAGACAGGGCGGTTCGACTAGGGAGCTCCTACAATGAGCAGTTCTTC | TRBJ2-1 | many | TRBV16 | -
CAWSDGGRAFF | TGTGCCTGGAGTGACGGGGGAAGAGCTTTCTTT | TRBJ1-1 | few | TRBV30 | -
CASSLDTQGNEQYF | TGCGCCAGCAGCTTGGATACACAGGGAAACGAGCAGTACTTC | TRBJ2-7 | - | TRBV5-1 | -
CATSRDPGQAYEQYF | TGTGCCACCAGCAGAGATCCAGGACAGGCCTACGAGCAGTACTTC | TRBJ2-7 | - | TRBV15 | TRBD1
CASSLPNGGGALGDTQYF | TGTGCCAGCAGCCTCCCGAACGGCGGGGGGGCCTTAGGAGATACGCAGTATTTT | TRBJ2-3 | - | TRBV27 | TRBD2
CASSVDLLAGDFTTSTDTQYF | TGTGCCAGCAGCGTAGATTTGTTAGCGGGGGACTTTACGACTAGCACAGATACGCAGTATTTT | TRBJ2-3 | - | TRBV9 | TRBD2
CASWIDYTDTQYF | TGCGCCAGCTGGATTGATTACACAGATACGCAGTATTTT | TRBJ2-3 | many | TRBV10-2 | -
CASSLEVLQNEAFF | TGCGCCAGCAGCTTGGAGGTTCTCCAGAATGAAGCTTTCTTT | TRBJ1-1 | many | TRBV5-1 | -
CATSEVSGSTDTQYF | TGTGCCACCAGTGAAGTCTCGGGAAGCACAGATACGCAGTATTTT | TRBJ2-3 | few | TRBV24-1 | -
CASSYRASANTGELFF | TGTGCCAGTAGTTACAGGGCCTCGGCGAACACCGGGGAGCTGTTTTTT | TRBJ2-2 | - | TRBV19 | -
CASSQVWLRSKQTQYF | TGCGCCAGCAGCCAAGTTTGGTTACGTTCCAAGCAGACCCAGTACTTC | TRBJ2-5 | - | TRBV4-3 | -
CASSLRRTSGMYNEQFF | TGTGCCAGCAGCCTACGGAGGACTAGCGGGATGTACAATGAGCAGTTCTTC | TRBJ2-1 | - | TRBV14 | TRBD2
CASRTPWGHTDTQYF | TGTGCCAGCAGAACCCCCTGGGGGCACACAGATACGCAGTATTTT | TRBJ2-3 | - | TRBV12-3/TRBV12-4 | -
CASRGLSWPYEQYF | TGTGCCAGCCGAGGACTTTCCTGGCCCTACGAGCAGTACTTC | TRBJ2-7 | many | TRBV27 | -
CASSYSTGLEQYF | TGTGCCAGCAGTTACTCGACAGGGCTCGAGCAGTACTTC | TRBJ2-7 | - | TRBV6-5 | TRBD1
CASRPTGDTQYF | TGCGCCAGCAGACCAACCGGAGATACGCAGTATTTT | TRBJ2-3 | many | TRBV5-1 | -
CASRDGWVGQYF | TGTGCCAGCAGAGACGGCTGGGTCGGGCAGTACTTC | TRBJ2-7 | many | TRBV6-5 | -
CASSYHSGSSTDTQYF | TGTGCCAGCAGTTACCACTCGGGGTCTAGCACAGATACGCAGTATTTT | TRBJ2-3 | - | TRBV6-5 | -
CASSQSMVIEQFF | TGTGCCAGCAGCCAAAGTATGGTTATTGAGCAGTTCTTC | TRBJ2-1 | many | TRBV3-1 | -
CSARALLQGANEKLFF | TGCAGTGCTAGAGCCCTCTTACAGGGGGCTAATGAAAAACTGTTTTTT | TRBJ1-4 | many | TRBV20-1 | TRBD1
CASSLDLGRENEQFF | TGTGCCAGCAGCTTAGATTTGGGGCGGGAGAACGAGCAGTTCTTC | TRBJ2-1 | few | TRBV11-2 | TRBD2
CASSYPSYSPYNEQFF | TGTGCCAGCAGCTACCCCTCGTATTCCCCCTACAATGAGCAGTTCTTC | TRBJ2-1 | - | TRBV7-2 | -
CSASRESHQPQHF | TGCAGTGCTAGTAGGGAGAGCCATCAGCCCCAGCATTTT | TRBJ1-5 | few | TRBV20-1 | -